This T cell receptor (beta chain) was identified in a study of T cell responses to AZD1222 COVID-19 vaccine. This clone has a handful of counts. Profiled with immunoSEQ multiplex PCR; TCRdb holds only in-frame clones, not every one. Of 70,000 or so clones listed, 80% are singletons. The germline V and J ends were trimmed by 5 bases and 2 bases, with 9 bases remaining between them. The CDR3 runs 13 residues. Specimen: peripheral blood, collected on day 0 of AZD1222 vaccination. The chain is built from TRBV12-3 or TRBV12-4 and TRBJ1-2; no firm D call. This sequence was found in an adult in good health. The CDR3 here is CASSPGVNYGYTF. CDR3 bases: TGTGCCAGCAGTCCGGGCGTGAACTATGGCTACACCTTC.